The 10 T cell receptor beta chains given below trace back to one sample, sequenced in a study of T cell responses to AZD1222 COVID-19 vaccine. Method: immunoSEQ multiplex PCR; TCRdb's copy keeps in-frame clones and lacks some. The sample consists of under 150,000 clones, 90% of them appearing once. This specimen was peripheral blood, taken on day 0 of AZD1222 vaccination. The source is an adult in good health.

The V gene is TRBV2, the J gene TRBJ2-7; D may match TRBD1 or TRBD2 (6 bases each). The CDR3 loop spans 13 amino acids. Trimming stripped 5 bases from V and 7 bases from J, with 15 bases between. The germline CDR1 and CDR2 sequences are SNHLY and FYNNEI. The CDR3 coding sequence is TGTGCCAGCAGTACAGGGCAGGCGGGGGAGCAGTACTTC. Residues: CASSTGQAGEQYF.

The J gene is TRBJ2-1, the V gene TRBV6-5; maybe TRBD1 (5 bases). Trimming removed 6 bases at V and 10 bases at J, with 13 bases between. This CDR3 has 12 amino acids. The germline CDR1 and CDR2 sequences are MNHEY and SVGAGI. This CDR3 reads CASRPTGPEQFF. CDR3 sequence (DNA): TGTGCCAGCAGACCCACAGGACCGGAGCAGTTCTTC.

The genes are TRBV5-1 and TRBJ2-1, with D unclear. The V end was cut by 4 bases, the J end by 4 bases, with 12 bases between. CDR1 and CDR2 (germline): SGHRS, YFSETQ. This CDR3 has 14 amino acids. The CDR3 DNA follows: TGCGCCAGCAGCCCAGACCCCGAGTACAATGAGCAGTTCTTC. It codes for CASSPDPEYNEQFF.

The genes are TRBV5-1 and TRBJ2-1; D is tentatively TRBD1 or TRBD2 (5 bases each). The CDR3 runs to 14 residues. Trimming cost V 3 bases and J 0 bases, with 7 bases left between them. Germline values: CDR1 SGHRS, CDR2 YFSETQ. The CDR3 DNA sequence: TGCGCCAGCAGCTCGAGGGGCTCCTACAATGAGCAGTTCTTC. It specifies CASSSRGSYNEQFF.

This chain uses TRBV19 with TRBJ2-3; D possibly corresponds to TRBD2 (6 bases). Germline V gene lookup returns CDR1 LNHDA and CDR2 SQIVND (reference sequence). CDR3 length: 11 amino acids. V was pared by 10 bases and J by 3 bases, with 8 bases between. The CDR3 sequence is CAIGSTDTQYF. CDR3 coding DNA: TGTGCCATCGGGAGTACAGATACGCAGTATTTT.

CDR3 sequence reads: CASSGETSNQPQHF. CDR3 nucleotide sequence: TGTGCCAGCTCAGGGGAAACTAGCAATCAGCCCCAGCATTTT. The V gene is TRBV18, the J gene TRBJ1-5; no clear D gene. V was pared by 5 bases and J by 0 bases, with 8 bases between. The CDR3 runs 14 residues. Germline CDR1 is KGHSH and CDR2 is LQKENI. Supplemented by reference TRBV18 and TRBJ1-5, the full variable domain reads NAGVMQNPRHLVRRRGQEARLRCSPMKGHSHVYWYRQLPEEGLKFMVYLQKENIIDESGMPKERFSAEFPKEGPSILRIQQVVRGDSAAYFCASSGETSNQPQHFGDGTRLSIL.

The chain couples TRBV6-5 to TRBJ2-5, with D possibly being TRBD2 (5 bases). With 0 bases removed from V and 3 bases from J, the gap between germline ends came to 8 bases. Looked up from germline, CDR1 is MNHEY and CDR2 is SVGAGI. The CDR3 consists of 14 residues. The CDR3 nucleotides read TGTGCCAGCAGTTACTCTTTCGGGGAAGAGACCCAGTACTTC. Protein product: CASSYSFGEETQYF.

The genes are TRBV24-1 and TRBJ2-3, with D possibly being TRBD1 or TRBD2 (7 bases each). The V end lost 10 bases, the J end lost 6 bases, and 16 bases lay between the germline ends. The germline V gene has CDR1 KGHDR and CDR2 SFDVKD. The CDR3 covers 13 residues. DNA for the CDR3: TGTGCCACACAGGGGAGGGACGATGATACGCAGTATTTT. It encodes CATQGRDDDTQYF.

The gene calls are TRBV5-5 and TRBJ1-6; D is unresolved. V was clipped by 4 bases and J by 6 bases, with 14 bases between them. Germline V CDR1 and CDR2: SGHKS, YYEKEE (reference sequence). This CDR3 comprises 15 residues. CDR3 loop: CASSPEGISNSPLHF. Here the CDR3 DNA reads TGTGCCAGCAGCCCCGAAGGGATCTCTAATTCACCCCTCCACTTT.

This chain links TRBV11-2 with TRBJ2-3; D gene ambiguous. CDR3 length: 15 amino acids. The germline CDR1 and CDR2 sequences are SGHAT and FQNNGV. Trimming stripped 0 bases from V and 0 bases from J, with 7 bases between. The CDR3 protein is CASSLEGSSTDTQYF. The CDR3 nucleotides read TGTGCCAGCAGCTTAGAAGGATCTAGCACAGATACGCAGTATTTT.